The 22 T cell receptor beta chains in this list originate from one sample, sequenced in a study of blood T cell dynamics during melanoma immunotherapy. Produced via immunoSEQ multiplex PCR; TCRdb's table is partial and in-frame only. Among some 15,000 clones listed, roughly 92% were seen once. Described time point: week 3, after first cycle of checkpoint inhibitor. The starting material was blood, obtained from a patient treated with checkpoint blockade. The source is a human donor with melanoma.

The chain uses TRBV4-1 and TRBJ2-7, with a tentative D call TRBD1 (6 bases). The CDR3 spans 16 residues. V dropped 0 bases and J dropped 3 bases, with 15 bases sitting between them. The germline gives CDR1 MGHRA, CDR2 YSYEKL. CDR3 sequence: CASSQDTGPSSYEQYF. The CDR3 nucleotides are TGCGCCAGCAGCCAAGATACAGGGCCATCGAGCTACGAGCAGTACTTC.

As concerns this clone: The germline gene is not matched at one end of the junction; a read error may be the cause. The chain employs TRBV7-8 and TRBJ1-1, with D perhaps TRBD1 (6 bases). CDR3 length equals 11 residues. Germline V gene sequence: CDR1 SGHVS, CDR2 FQNEAQ. Here the CDR3 reads CASSPGVGASF. The CDR3 DNA follows: TGTGCCAGCAGCCCCGGGGTGGGGGCGTCCTTT.

The chain recombines TRBV30 with TRBJ2-7, with TRBD2 matching 9 bases. Germline trimming cut 2 bases from V and 0 bases from J; bases unmatched to any gene: 14. The CDR3 is 18 residues long. Germline V gene sequence: CDR1 GTSNPN, CDR2 SVGIG (reference sequence). CDR3 amino acids: CAWSTRVWRGGSSYEQYF. The CDR3 DNA reads as TGTGCCTGGAGTACCCGGGTCTGGCGGGGGGGCAGCTCCTACGAGCAGTACTTC.

The gene calls are TRBV30 and TRBJ1-5, with D unclear. CDR1 GTSNPN and CDR2 SVGIG come from the germline V gene (reference sequence). The CDR3 sequence is 14 residues long. Trimming took 3 bases from V and 1 from J, leaving 10 bases between them. The CDR3 region is CAWREQRSNQPQHF. For the CDR3, the DNA is TGTGCCTGGAGGGAACAGAGGAGCAATCAGCCCCAGCATTTT.

V usage is TRBV6-1 and J usage is TRBJ1-1; 7 bases line up with TRBD1. The germline V gene has CDR1 MNHNS and CDR2 SASEGT. V lost 2 bases and J lost 4; bases outside the gene matches: 1. CDR3 length equals 13 residues. In DNA, the CDR3 is TGTGCCAGCAGTGAAAGACAGGGCACTGAAGCTTTCTTT. Its protein product is CASSERQGTEAFF.

This clone came up a few times. V usage is TRBV19 and J usage is TRBJ2-3; the D gene could be TRBD1 or TRBD2 (6 bases each). The CDR3 contains 13 residues. V dropped 11 bases and J dropped 4 bases, with 16 bases sitting between them. Germline V gives CDR1 LNHDA, CDR2 SQIVND (reference sequence). The CDR3 region is CAANNGGADTQYF. The CDR3 DNA sequence: TGTGCCGCCAACAACGGGGGCGCAGATACGCAGTATTTT.

This clone came up once. The V call is TRBV20-1, the J call TRBJ1-1; possible D gene TRBD1, 5 bases. Germline V gene lookup returns CDR1 DFQATT and CDR2 SNEGSKA (reference sequence). CDR3 length: 11 amino acids. Trimming cost V 4 bases and J 7 bases, with 10 bases left between them. CDR3 sequence: CSANQGVEAFF. The DNA of the CDR3 is TGCAGTGCTAACCAGGGTGTTGAAGCTTTCTTT.

This clone was seen once. The chain combines TRBV30 with TRBJ2-7; D gene ambiguous. The CDR3 spans 12 residues. Between the trimmed V and J ends, which lost 2 bases and 1 base, there was a span of 6 bases. CDR1 is GTSNPN, CDR2 SVGIG, per germline (reference sequence). The CDR3 nucleotides read TGTGCCTGGAGTCCCACTTCCTACGAGCAGTACTTC. This sequence encodes CAWSPTSYEQYF.

The V and J genes are TRBV10-3 and TRBJ1-2; 9 positions agree with TRBD1. J gave up 7 bases and V 6 bases, and 12 bases lay outside the gene matches. The CDR3 has 15 residues. CDR1 and CDR2 (germline): ENHRY, SYGVKD. The CDR3 DNA is TGTGCCATCAGGGGGGACAGGGACAATTTACGTGGCTACACCTTC. This codes for CAIRGDRDNLRGYTF.

J is TRBJ2-7 and V is TRBV14; D is ambiguous. CDR3 length equals 14 residues. Looked up from germline, CDR1 is SGHDN and CDR2 is FVKESK. The V and J ends lost 5 bases and 0 bases respectively, with 11 bases between them. The CDR3 spells CASSATQPSYEQYF. The CDR3 DNA is TGTGCCAGCAGCGCAACGCAGCCCTCCTACGAGCAGTACTTC. Drawing the rest from reference TRBV14 and TRBJ2-7, the complete variable domain is EAGVTQFPSHSVIEKGQTVTLRCDPISGHDNLYWYRRVMGKEIKFLLHFVKESKQDESGMPNNRFLAERTGGTYSTLKVQPAELEDSGVYFCASSATQPSYEQYFGPGTRLTVT.

This chain joins TRBV5-4 and TRBJ2-7; D is possibly TRBD2 (6 bases). CDR1 and CDR2 (germline): SGHNT, YYREEE (reference sequence). Trimming left V 0 bases short and J 0 bases short, with 10 bases between. This CDR3 has 15 amino acids. The CDR3 region is CASSLGGVSSYEQYF. For the CDR3, the DNA is TGTGCCAGCAGCTTGGGCGGGGTAAGCTCCTACGAGCAGTACTTC.

The genes are TRBV11-3 and TRBJ1-3; D gene unclear. This CDR3 contains 14 residues. From germline, CDR1 is SGHNT and CDR2 YENEEA. Trimming removed 1 base at V and 3 bases at J, with 7 bases between. The CDR3 coding sequence is TGTGCCAGCAGCTTAGGGCAGAGTGGAAACACCATATATTTT. Protein: CASSLGQSGNTIYF.

The chain joins TRBV6-5 to TRBJ2-1, with D uncertain. V was pared by 2 bases and J by 5 bases, with 10 bases between. CDR3 size: 14 residues. The V gene's germline CDR1 is MNHEY and CDR2 SVGAGI. The CDR3 loop is CASSYGGSNNEQFF. As DNA, the CDR3 is TGTGCCAGCAGTTACGGCGGCTCAAACAATGAGCAGTTCTTC.

The genes are TRBV5-1 and TRBJ2-5; 7 nucleotides match TRBD1. Germline V gives CDR1 SGHRS, CDR2 YFSETQ. This CDR3 spans 15 amino acids. V lost 0 bases and J lost 0; bases outside the gene matches: 2. The CDR3 loop reads CASSLDRGYQETQYF. The CDR3 region has the DNA TGCGCCAGCAGCTTGGACAGGGGTTACCAAGAGACCCAGTACTTC.

This chain connects TRBV9 to TRBJ2-5, with 7 positions matching TRBD2. CDR3 length: 15 residues. Unmatched junction bases numbered 6, after V lost 0 bases and J lost 4 bases. Germline CDR1 and CDR2: SGDLS and YYNGEE. CDR3 amino acids: CASSVGRGVAETQYF. CDR3 DNA sequence: TGTGCCAGCAGCGTAGGCCGGGGGGTAGCAGAGACCCAGTACTTC.

This clone is a singleton in its sample. The gene calls are TRBV7-2 and TRBJ2-1, with 7 positions matching TRBD2. The V gene's germline CDR1 is SGHTA and CDR2 FQGNSA. Trimming at V came to 2 bases and at J to 5 bases, leaving 3 bases not matched to a gene. The CDR3 has 14 residues. The CDR3 loop reads CASSLIGTNNEQFF. The CDR3 nucleotides are TGTGCCAGCAGCTTAATAGGGACTAACAATGAGCAGTTCTTC.

The chain links TRBV6-1 to TRBJ1-5; 8 bases are a match to TRBD1. This CDR3 spans 13 amino acids. Losses at the gene ends were 6 bases for V and 2 bases for J; bases not matched to a gene: 0. The V gene's germline CDR1 is MNHNS and CDR2 SASEGT. Here the CDR3 reads CASRTGGNQPQHF. The DNA of the CDR3 is TGTGCCAGCAGGACAGGGGGCAATCAGCCCCAGCATTTT.

This clone was observed a handful of times. This chain connects TRBV29-1 to TRBJ1-1; D is possibly TRBD1 (5 bases). This CDR3 is 14 amino acids long. In germline, CDR1 is SQVTM, CDR2 ANQGSEA. With 4 bases removed from V and 0 bases from J, the gap between germline ends came to 12 bases. In DNA form, the CDR3 reads TGCAGCGTTGGTGAGGGGAGCTTGAACACTGAAGCTTTCTTT. As protein: CSVGEGSLNTEAFF.

The chain combines TRBV5-4 with TRBJ2-7; 11 nucleotides agree with TRBD2. V lost 4 bases, J lost 2 bases, and 11 bases stayed unmatched. Germline CDR1 and CDR2: SGHNT and YYREEE (reference sequence). The CDR3 contains 17 residues. As DNA, the CDR3 is TGTGCCAGCAGCCGATCTACTAGCGGGAGTACCCCCTACGAGCAGTACTTC. It encodes CASSRSTSGSTPYEQYF.

The genes are TRBV10-1 and TRBJ2-2; D is tentatively TRBD1 or TRBD2 (5 bases each). CDR3 size: 15 residues. Germline V CDR1 and CDR2: WNHNN, SYGVQD (reference sequence). The V end lost 0 bases, the J end lost 6 bases, and 11 bases lay between the germline ends. This chain's CDR3 is CASSESGTHPGELFF. The CDR3 DNA reads as TGCGCCAGCAGTGAGTCCGGGACCCATCCCGGGGAGCTGTTTTTT.

V gene TRBV13 combines with J gene TRBJ2-2; D is unclear. This CDR3 is built from 13 residues. Between the trimmed V and J ends, which lost 3 bases and 4 bases, there was a span of 6 bases. Germline CDR1 and CDR2: PRHDT and FYEKMQ (reference sequence). CDR3 nucleotides: TGTGCCAGCAGCTTCAGACCCACCGGGGAGCTGTTTTTT. Its translation: CASSFRPTGELFF.

This clone was counted only a few times. The chain carries TRBV2 and TRBJ1-1; 8 positions agree with TRBD1. J was trimmed by 2 bases and V by 4 bases; bases with no gene match: 6. From germline, CDR1 is SNHLY and CDR2 FYNNEI. The CDR3 sequence is 15 residues long. CDR3 protein: CASSGDGQGNTEAFF. As DNA, the CDR3 is TGTGCCAGCAGTGGGGACGGACAGGGAAACACTGAAGCTTTCTTT.